The rows below give T cell receptor beta chains drawn from one sample of a study of cytomegalovirus exposure and HLA in healthy donors. Measured with immunoSEQ multiplex PCR; TCRdb has only the in-frame clones, and not every one. The data hold tens of thousands of clones, with more than 80% observed a single time. The sample consisted of PBMCs. These receptors all come from a human donor in good health. Both conserved end residues are part of each CDR3. A D gene is named only where the DNA matches it firmly. Not every row has a clone size; where given, it reads once, few, many or a size class.

clone size | J gene | D gene | V gene | CDR3 DNA | CDR3 protein
- | TRBJ2-5 | - | TRBV5-1 | TGCGCCAGCAGCTTGAAGGTAGCACCCCTCCAAGAGACCCAGTACTTC | CASSLKVAPLQETQYF
- | TRBJ1-1 | TRBD1 | TRBV4-3 | TGCGCCAGCAGCCTCATCCGGACAGGGCTGAACACTGAAGCTTTCTTT | CASSLIRTGLNTEAFF
- | TRBJ1-1 | TRBD1 | TRBV2 | TGTGCCAGCAGTGGTGTAGACAGGGCCTCGGCGAACCTCGGGAGCACTGAAGCTTTCTTT | CASSGVDRASANLGSTEAFF
once | TRBJ1-1 | - | TRBV6-5 | TGTGCCAGCAGGGAGGGTGAGGACACTGAAGCTTTCTTT | CASREGEDTEAFF
- | TRBJ1-3 | TRBD1 | TRBV29-1 | TGCAGCGTTGAGCCGACAGGGTTAGGAAACACCATATATTTT | CSVEPTGLGNTIYF
- | TRBJ2-5 | - | TRBV7-9 | TGTGCCAGCAGCCTTAGTCGCAGGTACCAAGAGACCCAGTACTTC | CASSLSRRYQETQYF
- | TRBJ1-1 | TRBD1 | TRBV6-6 | TGTGCCAGCAGTCACGGACAGGGGATGAACACTGAAGCTTTCTTT | CASSHGQGMNTEAFF
- | TRBJ2-5 | - | TRBV2 | TGTGCCAGCAGTGAACGCAGGAGAGGAGGAGAGACCCAGTACTTC | CASSERRRGGETQYF
- | TRBJ1-6 | TRBD1 | TRBV7-8 | TGTGCCAGCCTGCTTCAGGGGGTACGCGGACCCCTCCACTTT | CASLLQGVRGPLHF
- | TRBJ2-7 | - | TRBV7-9 | TGTGCCAGCAGCTTAGTGGGGGCCGAGCAGTACTTC | CASSLVGAEQYF
once | TRBJ1-2 | TRBD1 | TRBV7-3 | TGTGCCAGCAGGCCCGGACAGGGGCGAGACTATGGCTACACCTTC | CASRPGQGRDYGYTF
- | TRBJ2-5 | - | TRBV2 | TGTGCCAGCATCTCATCGACAGGGAGGGAGACCCAGTACTTC | CASISSTGRETQYF
- | TRBJ1-4 | - | TRBV5-4 | TGTGCCAGCAGTATGGGGGTTTTGGGGGCAGAGGAAAAACTGTTTTTT | CASSMGVLGAEEKLFF
- | TRBJ1-5 | - | TRBV7-9 | TGTGCCAGCAGCTTCATCAATCAGCCCCAGCATTTT | CASSFINQPQHF
- | TRBJ2-4 | TRBD2 | TRBV7-9 | TGTGCCAGCAGCTGGCGGGGGGACGTAAACATTCAGTACTTC | CASSWRGDVNIQYF
- | TRBJ2-4 | TRBD1 | TRBV5-8 | TGTGCCAGCAGCTTCAAGACAGGGGGTATTCAGTACTTC | CASSFKTGGIQYF
once | TRBJ1-2 | - | TRBV18 | TGTGCCAGCTCACCACTGGACGGGACAAACTATGGCTACACCTTC | CASSPLDGTNYGYTF
few | TRBJ1-2 | - | TRBV7-2 | TGTGCCAGCAGCTCGGGTCGGGGCTATGGCTACACCTTC | CASSSGRGYGYTF
- | TRBJ2-3 | TRBD2 | TRBV4-3 | TGCGCCAGCAGCCAGAGGACTAGTAGCACAGATACGCAGTATTTT | CASSQRTSSTDTQYF
once | TRBJ2-5 | - | TRBV7-7 | TGTGCCAGCAGCTTAAGGACAGCGGGGTCGGAAGAGACCCAGTACTTC | CASSLRTAGSEETQYF
- | TRBJ1-1 | TRBD1 | TRBV5-4 | TGTGCCAGCAGCTTGGTGCAGGGGGCCGCTGAAGCTTTCTTT | CASSLVQGAAEAFF
- | TRBJ1-2 | - | TRBV2 | TGTGCCAGCAGTGACGGCGACTATGGCTACCCCTTC | CASSDGDYGYPF
- | TRBJ2-3 | TRBD2 | TRBV19 | TGTGCCAGTAGTATAGATCCGCGCTGGGGAGCGGGGGGCACAGATACGCAGTATTTT | CASSIDPRWGAGGTDTQYF
- | TRBJ1-3 | TRBD1 | TRBV5-1 | TGCGCCAGCAGTCGAACAGGGGTCTCTGGAAACACCATATATTTT | CASSRTGVSGNTIYF
- | TRBJ2-1 | - | TRBV11-3 | TGTGCCAGCAGCCCCGGAGGAGGTTTCAATGAGCAGTTCTTC | CASSPGGGFNEQFF
- | TRBJ1-6 | TRBD1 | TRBV6-1 | TGTGCCAGCCAAGGGACAGGGGAAGATAATTCACCCCTCCACTTT | CASQGTGEDNSPLHF
- | TRBJ2-1 | TRBD2 | TRBV7-2 | TGTGCCAGCAGCCTAGCGGGGGGGCCGTCCAATGAGCAGTTCTTC | CASSLAGGPSNEQFF
- | TRBJ2-3 | - | TRBV6-1 | TGTGCCAGCAGTGAAGGGGGGGGCGTTTACGATACGCAGTATTTT | CASSEGGGVYDTQYF